This T cell receptor beta chain was identified in a study of cytomegalovirus exposure and HLA in healthy donors. General study results and limits: The study listed roughly 160 cytomegalovirus-associated TCR beta chains.

About this clone: The antigen remains unidentified.

Sequencing used immunoSEQ multiplex PCR; TCRdb keeps in-frame clones, though not all of them. Among some 170,000 clones, around 87% were seen once, and the ten largest hold roughly 1.5%. This CDR3 comprises 16 residues. Trimming took 1 base from V and 1 from J; bases not matched to a gene: 3. Germline lookup yields CDR1 SGHTS and CDR2 YDEGEE. The chain carries TRBV5-8 and TRBJ2-5, with 11 bases that match TRBD2. The TCR comes from a woman in her thirties in good health and CMV-seronegative. Sequenced input: PBMCs. The CDR3 sequence: CASSLTSGGIQETQYF. The DNA for the CDR3 is TGTGCCAGCAGCTTGACTAGCGGGGGAATCCAAGAGACCCAGTACTTC.